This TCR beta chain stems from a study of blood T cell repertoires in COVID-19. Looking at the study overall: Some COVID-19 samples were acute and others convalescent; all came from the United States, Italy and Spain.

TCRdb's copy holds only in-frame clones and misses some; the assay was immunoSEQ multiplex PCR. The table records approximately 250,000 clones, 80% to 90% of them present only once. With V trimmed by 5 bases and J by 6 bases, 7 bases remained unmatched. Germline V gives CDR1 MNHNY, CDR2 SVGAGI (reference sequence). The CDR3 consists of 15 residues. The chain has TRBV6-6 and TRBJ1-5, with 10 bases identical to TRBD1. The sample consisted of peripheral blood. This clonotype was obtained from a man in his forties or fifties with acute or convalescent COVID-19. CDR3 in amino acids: CASSPGQGKSQPQHF. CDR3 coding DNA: TGTGCCAGCAGTCCGGGACAGGGGAAGAGTCAGCCCCAGCATTTT.